A single sample is the source of the 32 T cell receptor beta chains below, sequenced in a study of blood T cell repertoires in COVID-19. TCRdb's copy holds only in-frame clones and misses some; the assay was immunoSEQ multiplex PCR. The repertoire holds more than 85,000 clones, with approximately 82% as singletons. The sample consisted of peripheral blood. These receptors came from a woman older than 75 with acute or convalescent COVID-19.

The chain links TRBV3-1 (or the pseudogene TRBV3-2) to TRBJ2-3; 9 bases agree with TRBD2. V lost 6 bases, J lost 4 bases, and 11 bases stayed unmatched. Germline values: CDR1 LGHDT, CDR2 YNNKEL (reference sequence). The CDR3 sequence is 16 residues long. CDR3 region: CASSTTGGGAADTQYF. The CDR3 DNA is TGTGCCAGCAGTACAACGGGCGGGGGGGCCGCAGATACGCAGTATTTT.

The genes are TRBV5-1 and TRBJ2-7; 11 bases fit TRBD2. The germline gives CDR1 SGHRS, CDR2 YFSETQ. V trimming: 1 base; J trimming: 3 bases; junction bases outside the gene matches: 12. CDR3 length equals 18 residues. The CDR3 DNA follows: TGCGCCAGCAGCTTGTGGTCGACTAGCGGGAATCTAGTCTACGAGCAGTACTTC. Its translation is CASSLWSTSGNLVYEQYF. The full variable domain, in which reference TRBV5-1 and TRBJ2-7 provide the parts outside the CDR3, is KAGVTQTPRYLIKTRGQQVTLSCSPISGHRSVSWYQQTPGQGLQFLFEYFSETQRNKGNFPGRFSGRQFSNSRSEMNVSTLELGDSALYLCASSLWSTSGNLVYEQYFGPGTRLTVT.

The chain joins TRBV6-5 to TRBJ1-2, with 7 positions matching TRBD1. CDR1 and CDR2 from the germline V gene are MNHEY and SVGAGI. The CDR3 runs to 14 residues. The trim removed 7 bases at V and 4 bases at J, leaving 9 bases unmatched. CDR3 DNA: TGTGCCAGCACCCCGAGGGGACAGACCTATGGCTACACCTTC. It is translated as CASTPRGQTYGYTF.

This rearrangement joins TRBV12-1 to TRBJ1-1; the tabulated D call, TRBD1, remains unverified against the DNA. TRBV12-1 corresponds to a pseudogene. This CDR3 comprises 17 residues. DNA for the CDR3: TGTGCCAGCAGCATGCGGGACAGGGAAAACCTAAACACTGAAGCTTTCTTT. Translation: CASSMRDRENLNTEAFF.

This sequence joins TRBV19 and TRBJ1-1; the D gene is possibly TRBD1 (6 bases). This CDR3 is 16 amino acids long. Germline values: CDR1 LNHDA, CDR2 SQIVND (reference sequence). Trimming took off 7 bases at V and 2 bases at J, with 20 bases between the two ends. The CDR3: CASTVLQGQGNTEAFF. The CDR3 bases are TGTGCCAGTACCGTACTACAGGGTCAAGGCAACACTGAAGCTTTCTTT. The full variable domain, rest sourced from reference TRBV19 and TRBJ1-1, is DGGITQSPKYLFRKEGQNVTLSCEQNLNHDAMYWYRQDPGQGLRLIYYSQIVNDFQKGDIAEGYSVSREKKESFPLTVTSAQKNPTAFYLCASTVLQGQGNTEAFFGQGTRLTVV.

The V call is TRBV7-9, the J call TRBJ1-4, with TRBD1 identical over 8 bases. V shed 5 bases and J 5 bases; nucleotides not matched to a gene: 7. CDR1 is SEHNR and CDR2 is FQNEAQ in the germline V gene (reference sequence). The CDR3 spans 15 residues. CDR3 sequence reads: CASSRTGTGNEKLFF. The CDR3 DNA sequence: TGTGCCAGCAGCCGGACAGGGACCGGGAATGAAAAACTGTTTTTT.

J is TRBJ2-7 and V is TRBV12-5; TRBD1 aligns across 9 bases. The V and J ends lost 6 bases and 4 bases, in that order; junction bases with no gene match: 10. This CDR3 is built from 15 residues. Looked up from germline, CDR1 is LGHNT and CDR2 is FRNRAP. DNA of the CDR3: TGTGCTAGTGGGGACAGGGGAAAGGGGACATACGAGCAGTACTTC. It specifies CASGDRGKGTYEQYF.

V gene TRBV5-1 combines with J gene TRBJ1-3, with D possibly TRBD1 on 5 matching bases. Trimming cost V 2 bases and J 4 bases, with 16 bases left between them. The germline V gene encodes CDR1 SGHRS and CDR2 YFSETQ. The CDR3 sequence is 16 residues long. The CDR3 coding sequence is TGCGCCAGCAGCTTCATACCTCAGGGAAGGGGAAACACCATATATTTT. Its translation: CASSFIPQGRGNTIYF.

Only a few counts were recorded for this clone. The V call is TRBV11-3, the J call TRBJ2-3, with 8 bases identical to TRBD2. J gave up 5 bases and V 5 bases, and 9 bases lay outside the gene matches. From germline, CDR1 is SGHNT and CDR2 YENEEA. This CDR3 region has 15 residues. The CDR3 DNA reads as TGTGCCAGCAGCCGACATAGCGGGGCTTTAGATACGCAGTATTTT. As protein: CASSRHSGALDTQYF.

V and J are TRBV28 and TRBJ2-7; 13 bases agree with TRBD2. V lost 5 bases, J lost 3 bases, and 4 bases stayed unmatched. Germline V gene lookup returns CDR1 MDHEN and CDR2 SYDVKM. CDR3 size: 15 residues. The CDR3 sequence: CASSLGTSGIYEQYF. DNA for the CDR3: TGTGCCAGCAGTCTCGGGACTAGCGGGATCTACGAGCAGTACTTC. Full variable domain (remainder filled in from reference TRBV28 and TRBJ2-7): DVKVTQSSRYLVKRTGEKVFLECVQDMDHENMFWYRQDPGLGLRLIYFSYDVKMKEKGDIPEGYSVSREKKERFSLILESASTNQTSMYLCASSLGTSGIYEQYFGPGTRLTVT.

In this sample, this clone turned up a few times. The chain links TRBV7-6 to TRBJ1-6, with 7 bases fitting TRBD1. CDR1 and CDR2 from the germline V gene are SGHVS and FNYEAQ. This CDR3 is 13 amino acids long. V gave up 4 bases and J gave up 8 bases; unmatched junction bases: 2. CDR3 DNA: TGTGCCAGCAGCTCCGACAGGGATTCACCCCTCCACTTT. Its protein product is CASSSDRDSPLHF.

In this sample, this clone turned up once. The chain carries TRBV11-2 and TRBJ2-7; the D gene is possibly TRBD1 (6 bases). CDR1 is SGHAT, CDR2 FQNNGV, per germline. V was cut by 5 bases and J by 2 bases, with 25 bases left in between. The length of the CDR3 is 18 residues. This CDR3 is CASSRRTAAHSPPYEQYF. CDR3 bases: TGTGCCAGCAGCCGACGGACAGCAGCTCATAGCCCTCCCTACGAGCAGTACTTC. The variable domain in full, with the rest retrieved from reference TRBV11-2 and TRBJ2-7, is EAGVAQSPRYKIIEKRQSVAFWCNPISGHATLYWYQQILGQGPKLLIQFQNNGVVDDSQLPKDRFSAERLKGVDSTLKIQPAKLEDSAVYLCASSRRTAAHSPPYEQYFGPGTRLTVT.

The chain is built from TRBV5-1 and TRBJ2-1; tentative D call: TRBD2 (6 bases). The CDR3 loop spans 17 amino acids. Deletions cut 0 bases from V and 0 bases from J, with 13 bases between. Germline V gene sequence: CDR1 SGHRS, CDR2 YFSETQ. The CDR3 loop reads CASSLEAGSSSYNEQFF. The CDR3, as DNA: TGCGCCAGCAGCTTGGAGGCGGGGTCGAGCTCCTACAATGAGCAGTTCTTC.

The chain carries TRBV28 and TRBJ1-1, with 7 bases identical to TRBD1. Germline lookup yields CDR1 MDHEN and CDR2 SYDVKM. This CDR3 is built from 15 residues. After removal of 8 bases from V and 4 bases from J, the junction contained 13 bases not matched to a gene. CDR3 nucleotides: TGTGCCAGCGATACTGCAGGGGGAAGGGGCACTGAAGCTTTCTTT. This codes for CASDTAGGRGTEAFF. The entire variable domain, with the rest obtained from reference TRBV28 and TRBJ1-1, is as follows: DVKVTQSSRYLVKRTGEKVFLECVQDMDHENMFWYRQDPGLGLRLIYFSYDVKMKEKGDIPEGYSVSREKKERFSLILESASTNQTSMYLCASDTAGGRGTEAFFGQGTRLTVV.

The J gene is TRBJ1-5, the V gene TRBV18, with D unresolved. The CDR3 spans 15 residues. Trimming removed 2 bases at V and 0 bases at J, with 8 bases between. Per germline, CDR1 KGHSH and CDR2 LQKENI. The CDR3 region has the DNA TGTGCCAGCTCACCAAACAGTAATAGCAATCAGCCCCAGCATTTT. Encoded protein: CASSPNSNSNQPQHF.

The chain employs TRBV19 and TRBJ1-6; 9 positions agree with TRBD1. The CDR3 consists of 15 residues. V was clipped by 5 bases and J by 7 bases; unmatched bases: 6. Looked up from germline, CDR1 is LNHDA and CDR2 is SQIVND (reference sequence). DNA of the CDR3: TGTGCCAGTAGTGCCGGACAGGGGACGAATTCACCCCTCCACTTT. Encoded protein: CASSAGQGTNSPLHF.

This clone was recorded only once. The J gene is TRBJ1-1, the V gene TRBV4-3; D possibly corresponds to TRBD1 (5 bases). CDR1 and CDR2 from the germline V gene are LGHNA and YSLEER. Deletions cut 1 base from V and 4 bases from J, with 22 bases between. The CDR3 loop spans 18 amino acids. CDR3 DNA sequence: TGCGCCAGCAGCCAAGTAATCAGTGGTGGGGCCATTGGCACTGAAGCTTTCTTT. This gives the protein CASSQVISGGAIGTEAFF.

This rearrangement joins TRBV7-9 to TRBJ2-7, with D tentatively TRBD2 (6 bases). V lost 5 bases and J lost 5, with 25 bases in between. Germline V gene sequence: CDR1 SEHNR, CDR2 FQNEAQ (reference sequence). The length of the CDR3 is 17 residues. CDR3: CASSARGAGTFIDEQYF. The CDR3 DNA reads as TGTGCCAGCAGCGCCCGGGGAGCGGGTACCTTCATCGACGAGCAGTACTTC.

This clone has only one observation. The chain has TRBV9 and TRBJ2-1; 9 bases fit TRBD2. V gave up 3 bases and J gave up 3 bases; unmatched junction bases: 7. Germline values: CDR1 SGDLS, CDR2 YYNGEE. The CDR3 sequence is 16 residues long. In nucleotides, the CDR3 is TGTGCCAGCAGCGAGGGGGGACTAGCCGTCTACAATGAGCAGTTCTTC. Its translation is CASSEGGLAVYNEQFF. The whole variable domain, remainder taken from reference TRBV9 and TRBJ2-1, is DSGVTQTPKHLITATGQRVTLRCSPRSGDLSVYWYQQSLDQGLQFLIQYYNGEERAKGNILERFSAQQFPDLHSELNLSSLELGDSALYFCASSEGGLAVYNEQFFGPGTRLTVL.

The genes are TRBV5-1 and TRBJ2-7, with D tentatively TRBD2 (5 bases). Germline loops: CDR1 SGHRS, CDR2 YFSETQ. This CDR3 has 15 amino acids. The V end lost 0 bases, the J end lost 4 bases, and 14 bases lay between the germline ends. The CDR3 DNA follows: TGCGCCAGCAGCTTGGTCCACGAGGGAAGATACGAGCAGTACTTC. Its protein product is CASSLVHEGRYEQYF.

This clone was counted a single time. The chain carries TRBV11-2 and TRBJ2-3; 9 bases are a match to TRBD2. The CDR3 runs 15 residues. After removal of 5 bases from V and 5 bases from J, the junction contained 8 bases not matched to a gene. Germline values: CDR1 SGHAT, CDR2 FQNNGV. Written as DNA, the CDR3 is TGTGCCAGCAGCCGTAGCGGGAGTCTAGGAGATACGCAGTATTTT. It encodes CASSRSGSLGDTQYF.

This clone has just one count. This chain uses TRBV6-6 with TRBJ2-1, with D possibly matching TRBD2 (6 bases). This CDR3 contains 14 residues. Trimming pared 6 bases from V and 4 bases from J, leaving 13 bases between. Germline V gives CDR1 MNHNY, CDR2 SVGAGI (reference sequence). The CDR3 here is CASRINRGYNEQFF. CDR3 nucleotide sequence: TGTGCCAGCAGGATAAATCGGGGGTACAATGAGCAGTTCTTC.

The rearrangement uses TRBV27 and TRBJ2-5; D possibly corresponds to TRBD2 (6 bases). CDR1 MNHEY and CDR2 SMNVEV come from the germline V gene (reference sequence). Between the trimmed V and J ends, which lost 1 base and 4 bases, there was a span of 13 bases. This CDR3 has 15 amino acids. CDR3 nucleotide sequence: TGTGCCAGCAGTTTATGGGGACGGGGGACAGAGACCCAGTACTTC. Residues: CASSLWGRGTETQYF.

The V call is TRBV3-1 (or the pseudogene TRBV3-2), the J call TRBJ2-3; 7 bases line up with TRBD2. Germline CDR1 LGHDT, CDR2 YNNKEL (reference sequence). The V gene end was trimmed by 2 bases and the J gene end by 5 bases; junction bases not matched to a gene: 7. This CDR3 contains 15 residues. The CDR3 coding sequence is TGTGCCAGCAGCCAATCCCCCCTAGCGGAAGATACGCAGTATTTT. This encodes CASSQSPLAEDTQYF.

The chain uses TRBV5-1 and TRBJ2-2; D is uncertain. The V and J ends lost 4 bases and 5 bases respectively, with 15 bases between them. Germline CDR1 and CDR2: SGHRS and YFSETQ. The CDR3 has 15 residues. The CDR3 bases are TGCGCCAGCAGCCTCTTACAGTGGGCAACCGGGGAGCTGTTTTTT. Its protein product is CASSLLQWATGELFF.

The chain recombines TRBV5-5 with TRBJ2-7; 12 bases map to TRBD2. Germline V lookup: CDR1 SGHKS, CDR2 YYEKEE (reference sequence). The CDR3 has 15 residues. Germline trimming cut 5 bases from V and 3 bases from J; bases unmatched to any gene: 6. CDR3 amino acids: CASSPGLAGLYEQYF. The CDR3 bases are TGTGCCAGCAGTCCCGGACTAGCGGGGCTCTACGAGCAGTACTTC.

A note on this clone: This sample also contains other DNA sequences that code for the same CDR3. The rearrangement uses TRBV4-1 and TRBJ2-4; possibly TRBD1 for D (5 bases). CDR1 is MGHRA and CDR2 is YSYEKL in the germline V gene. Trimming stripped 3 bases from V and 6 bases from J, with 12 bases between. The CDR3 has 14 amino acids. In nucleotides, the CDR3 is TGCGCCAGCAGCCATTTAGGGCAGGGAAACATTCAGTACTTC. As protein: CASSHLGQGNIQYF.

V usage is TRBV16 and J usage is TRBJ2-3; D may be TRBD1 (6 bases). Looked up from germline, CDR1 is KGHSY and CDR2 is FQNENV. This CDR3 is built from 17 residues. Trimming stripped 4 bases from V and 6 bases from J, with 23 bases between. For the CDR3, the DNA is TGTGCCAGCAGCCGAGGGGTGTTGGACAGACCGACGGATACGCAGTATTTT. This gives the protein CASSRGVLDRPTDTQYF.

The rearrangement links TRBV2 to TRBJ2-7, with D maybe TRBD1 (7 bases). This CDR3 region has 12 residues. The V gene lost 8 bases and the J gene lost 4 bases, with 12 bases spanning the gap. In germline, CDR1 is SNHLY, CDR2 FYNNEI. The CDR3 DNA is TGTGCCAGCGCGGGACAGAGGTACGAGCAGTACTTC. This sequence encodes CASAGQRYEQYF.

The genes are TRBV5-1 and TRBJ2-3; 9 positions match TRBD1. Germline assignment: CDR1 SGHRS and CDR2 YFSETQ. V was pared by 4 bases and J by 0 bases, with 3 bases of the junction left unmatched. The CDR3 consists of 15 residues. CDR3 sequence (DNA): TGCGCCAGCAGCACAGGGGGCCCTAGCACAGATACGCAGTATTTT. It yields the protein CASSTGGPSTDTQYF.

The rearrangement links TRBV7-9 to TRBJ1-5; the D gene is possibly TRBD1 (6 bases). Germline CDR1 reads SEHNR; CDR2 reads FQNEAQ (reference sequence). The CDR3 consists of 15 residues. V lost 6 bases and J 3 bases, leaving 15 bases between the germline ends. The CDR3 sequence: CASSNTGTPNQPQHF. The CDR3 region has the DNA TGTGCCAGCAGTAATACCGGGACACCCAATCAGCCCCAGCATTTT.

The CDR3 nucleotides are TGTGCCAGCAACCTTTCACAGGGGACACCTGGCTACACCTTC. Its protein product is CASNLSQGTPGYTF. The rearrangement links TRBV28 to TRBJ1-2; 7 bases align to TRBD1. Unmatched junction bases numbered 12, after V lost 7 bases and J lost 7 bases. This CDR3 is built from 14 residues. Germline loops: CDR1 MDHEN, CDR2 SYDVKM.